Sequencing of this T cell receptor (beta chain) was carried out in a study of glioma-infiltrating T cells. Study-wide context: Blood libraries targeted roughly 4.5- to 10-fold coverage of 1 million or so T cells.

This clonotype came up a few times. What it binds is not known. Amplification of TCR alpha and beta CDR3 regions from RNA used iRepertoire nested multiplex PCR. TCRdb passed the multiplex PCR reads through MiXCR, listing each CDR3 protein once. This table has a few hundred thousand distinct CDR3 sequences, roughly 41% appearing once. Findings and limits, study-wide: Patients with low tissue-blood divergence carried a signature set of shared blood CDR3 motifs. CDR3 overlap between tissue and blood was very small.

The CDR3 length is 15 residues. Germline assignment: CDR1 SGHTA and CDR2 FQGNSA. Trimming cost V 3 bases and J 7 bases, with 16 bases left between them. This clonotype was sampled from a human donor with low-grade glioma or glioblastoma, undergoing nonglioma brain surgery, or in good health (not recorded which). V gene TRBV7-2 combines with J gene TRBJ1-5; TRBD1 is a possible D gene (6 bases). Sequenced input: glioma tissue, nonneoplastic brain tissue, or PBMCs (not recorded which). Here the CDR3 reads CASSFGGEGVQPQHF. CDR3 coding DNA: TGTGCCAGCAGCTTTGGGGGCGAGGGTGTCCAGCCCCAGCATTTT. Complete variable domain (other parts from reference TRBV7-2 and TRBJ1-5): GAGVSQSPSNKVTEKGKDVELRCDPISGHTALYWYRQSLGQGLEFLIYFQGNSAPDKSGLPSDRFSAERTGGSVSTLTIQRTQQEDSAVYLCASSFGGEGVQPQHFGDGTRLSIL.